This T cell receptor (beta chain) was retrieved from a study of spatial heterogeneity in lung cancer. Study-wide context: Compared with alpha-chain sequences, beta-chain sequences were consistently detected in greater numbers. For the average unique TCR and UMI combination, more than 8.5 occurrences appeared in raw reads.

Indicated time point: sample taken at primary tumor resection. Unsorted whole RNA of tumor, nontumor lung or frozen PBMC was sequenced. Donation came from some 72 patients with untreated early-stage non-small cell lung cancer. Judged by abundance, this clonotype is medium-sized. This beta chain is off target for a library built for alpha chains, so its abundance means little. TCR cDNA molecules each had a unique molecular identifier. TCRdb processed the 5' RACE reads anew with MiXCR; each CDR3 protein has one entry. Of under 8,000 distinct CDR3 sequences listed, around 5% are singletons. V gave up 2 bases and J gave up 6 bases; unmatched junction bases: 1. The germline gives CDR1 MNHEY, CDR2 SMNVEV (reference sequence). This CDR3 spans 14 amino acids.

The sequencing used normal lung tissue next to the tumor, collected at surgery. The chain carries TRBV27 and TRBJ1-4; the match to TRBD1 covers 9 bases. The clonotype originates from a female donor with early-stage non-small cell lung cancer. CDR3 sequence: CASSLRTGDEKLFF. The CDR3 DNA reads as TGTGCCAGCAGTTTACGGACAGGGGATGAAAAACTGTTTTTT.